The entry below describes one TCR beta chain. Its antigen target is currently unknown. Within one base of it there is no much larger clone, and no base qualities were kept. The data were obtained in a study of cytomegalovirus exposure and HLA in healthy donors (dated by TCRdb to the late 2010s). General notes on the study: An earlier analysis of fewer than 750 of the donors reported over 250 Gb of sequence data and 95 million to 140 million unique TCR beta sequences obtained from approximately 180 million T cells. In an earlier analysis of 500 to 650 of the donors, high-throughput TCR beta sequencing was used to judge whether each TCR beta V gene segment behaved as functional or pseudogenic. A separate validation cohort of over 95 different subjects was used in addition to the roughly 700-subject first cohort. Roughly 290 gigabases of sequencing data and around 90 million unique TCR sequences made up an early release that covered over 550 HLA-typed donors. Four to six DR-DQ haplotypes were handled as single units for association and clustering, since linkage in the cohort was strong. To predict cytomegalovirus infection status, the study brought together high-throughput TCR immunosequencing, statistical association of individual TCRs with disease status, and machine learning. A later genetic analysis used genome-wide SNP genotypes for about 65% of the 666 donors, treating that subset as a discovery cohort. Of the approximately 400 genotyped donors, 81% fell in the genetic ancestry cluster associated with self-reported Caucasian donors. Every discovery cohort repertoire had been produced on one sequencing platform. Rather than drawing on any new phenotypic data, the later analysis identified candidate immune exposures from TCR beta sequences and the way those sequences occurred across donors. Both class I and class II loci were covered by HLA typing, at four-digit resolution. On average, approximately 250,000 unique TCR beta nucleotide sequences were sequenced per donor among 300 to 500 genotyped donors of the cohort, with around 19% of those sequences being non-productive. A later analysis re-examined previously published TCR beta repertoires from just over 650 donors and added high-resolution HLA genotyping to investigate patterns of TCR occurrence. Using immunosequencing, the study profiled T cell repertoires from fewer than 850 subjects and related those repertoires to cytomegalovirus serostatus. The aim of the study was to test whether cataloging public T cell receptors could identify signatures of past pathogen exposure. Typing coverage differed by locus: A, B, C, DRB1 and DQB1 were typed in roughly 620-630 donors, DQA1 in about 550, DPA1 in approximately 600, and DPB1 in 400 to 490. Donor age, sex, ethnicity and CMV serostatus were compiled alongside the repertoire data. General findings and caveats noted by the study authors: A cluster of highly shared sequence variants was judged likely to represent a technical artifact of the sequencing pipeline. Most TCR sequences were observed very rarely across donors, whereas some public TCRs were present in many individuals. In a later analysis, HLA-associated TCR beta chains showed more clonal expansion and lower generation probabilities than non-associated chains that were equally common. Only TCR beta chains were sequenced in this cohort, and the absence of alpha or paired-chain data limited detectable features. The presence/absence analyses assumed that sequencing depth was roughly uniform across donors, and that assumption may not be true. In an earlier analysis of some 540 of the donors, most TCR beta V segments appeared in productive rearrangements about 87% or about 30% of the time, broadly matching IMGT annotations. An association between a missense DCLRE1C variant and V-gene and J-gene trimming of TCR beta chains was found in a later genetic analysis and replicated in an independent cohort. When HLA alleles, especially DR and DQ, strongly co-occurred, attributing TCR associations to individual alleles was difficult. CMV serostatus was the only immune exposure information available for the cohort. Most CMV-associated TCR beta chains appeared to be HLA-restricted in a later analysis, and the HLA associations seemed to be driven largely by CMV exposure. Because HLA typing was missing for some donors at each locus, association tests included only the typed subset. A further reported finding was that TCR beta sequences accurately predicted the HLA-A and HLA-B alleles for most subjects in the first cohort. Cytomegalovirus status was reported to be diagnosed by the classifier with high specificity and sensitivity in both the original and validation cohorts. The study gave a list of 150 to 200 TCR beta chains associated with cytomegalovirus. According to a later analysis, parvovirus B19, influenza, CMV and Epstein-Barr virus appeared linked to several top co-occurrence clusters. A few of the identified cytomegalovirus-associated TCR beta chains were confirmed in vitro to be specific for cytomegalovirus antigens. In a later genetic analysis, fewer N-insertions in productive TCRs were reported among donors in an Asian-associated ancestry cluster than the roughly 700-donor mean. The 87-base-pair reads could not distinguish some IMGT-functional V segments, including TRBV6-2 and TRBV6-3, so those segments were excluded. Correlated functional status among segregating V segments might reflect linkage disequilibrium, but an unknown experimental factor could not be ruled out. In a later analysis, about 16,000 TCR beta sequences were associated with specific HLA alleles at a false discovery rate of 0.05. Because counts were too low, about 18 rarely observed V segments, including chromosome 9 orphons, were left out of the earlier analysis of roughly 600 of the donors. The authors suggested that the approach could potentially be extended to other disease states and immunological phenotypes. In a later analysis, TCR association rates were found to vary across HLA loci, with the most associated TCRs seen for DRB1 alleles and the fewest for HLA-C alleles.

The method was the immunoSEQ multiplex PCR assay. For the multiplex PCR, a mixture combining 60 forward primers for TCR Vbeta segments and 13 reverse primers for TCR Jbeta segments was used. The CDR3 region of rearranged TCR beta genes was amplified from genomic DNA with a multiplex PCR assay. On the Illumina HiSeq System, the amplified TCR beta libraries were sequenced as 87-base-pair reads. Under the source paper's analysis protocol: In a later analysis, about 80 million unique TCR beta chains were counted across the 650 to 750 repertoires, and roughly 9.9 million of these chains were shared by at least two donors. Raw reads were error-corrected and collapsed into unique sequences with a nearest-neighbor algorithm that merged closely related sequences to remove PCR and sequencing errors. Alignment of CDR3 sequences to IMGT reference sequences was used to assign V, D and J gene segments. For a sequence to be retained, a match of at least six nucleotides was required to both a V gene segment and a J gene segment. Rearrangements were called productive when the CDR3 lacked stop codons and stayed in frame with V and J; all others were non-productive. CDR3 was defined by IMGT convention, running from the second conserved V-encoded cysteine to the conserved J-encoded phenylalanine. The earlier analysis of some 550 of the donors excluded any sequence lacking an unambiguous match to a single V gene segment. An earlier analysis of almost 600 of the donors classified V segments as functional when productive rearrangements were above 56.7% and as segregating when the standard deviation between donors was above 5%. A statistical classification framework was developed to diagnose cytomegalovirus status using the catalog of TCR beta chain sequences. In a later analysis, V and J genes were assigned by comparing TCR nucleotide sequences against IMGT/GENE-DB human TR gene sequences. Using the TCRdist pipeline, a later analysis assigned CDR3 sequences along with most-parsimonious VDJ recombination scenarios. In a later analysis, every TCR beta chain was defined by the combination of its CDR3 amino acid sequence and its V-gene family, and reads without a unique V-gene family were dropped. A later analysis removed 500 to 600 highly shared, low-generation-probability nucleotide sequences to deal with suspected cross-contamination and a sequencing artifact. In a later analysis, a clonal expansion index for each public chain was calculated from normalized within-repertoire ranks of inferred template counts. A later analysis computed generation probabilities with a VDJ recombination model fitted to out-of-frame rearrangements, and checked the results against IGoR. A later analysis scored TCR-TCR, TCR-HLA and TCR-CMV co-occurrence with hypergeometric tests, applying a repertoire-size bias correction to TCR pairs. In a later analysis, false discovery rates were estimated by permuting HLA or CMV assignments 20 times. A later analysis grouped co-occurring TCRs with DBSCAN, adding TCRdist sequence similarity when clustering within HLA-allele-positive subsets. Repertoires with fewer than 30,000 or more than 120,000 public chains were left out of co-occurrence clustering, as were five repertoires with anomalous nucleotide sharing. In its TCRdb copy, this immuneACCESS table keeps in-frame sequences only and misses some clones. Where compared with another copy, unresolved V genes explain less than half of these, and the others have no known cause. The D gene and trimming were derived from the DNA, and the V and J assignments and clone size from that table. In all, the sample holds around 90,000 clones, and approximately 60% of those were seen once. The ten largest clones capture about a fifth of the sample.

Its CDR3 holds 14 amino acids, cysteine through phenylalanine. Of the read, only the CDR3 DNA is kept; its 42 bases are in frame from base 1. The germline V gene supplies CDR1 MDHEN and CDR2 SYDVKM. V sheds 7 bases and J sheds 7 bases, leaving 19 bases between their ends. In total, fewer than 750 healthy bone marrow donors made up the cohort. At the time of sampling, all cohort members were nominally healthy, though unrecorded immune exposures were likely present. The donor was CMV seropositive and belonged to the group of 250 to 350 seropositive cohort members. Every donor gave a peripheral blood sample, and the peripheral blood mononuclear cells from that sample were used for TCR beta sequencing. Genomic DNA was extracted from the blood cell samples with the Qiagen DNeasy Blood Extraction Kit.

The chain is assembled from TRBV28 and TRBJ1-1, with the D gene not confidently named. Sequencing used PBMCs. This receptor was taken from a woman aged 50 to 60 in good health and CMV-seropositive. This receptor carries the CDR3 CASTEGLRGDEAFF. The nucleotide sequence reads as follows: TGTGCCAGCACGGAAGGCCTCCGGGGTGATGAAGCTTTCTTT.